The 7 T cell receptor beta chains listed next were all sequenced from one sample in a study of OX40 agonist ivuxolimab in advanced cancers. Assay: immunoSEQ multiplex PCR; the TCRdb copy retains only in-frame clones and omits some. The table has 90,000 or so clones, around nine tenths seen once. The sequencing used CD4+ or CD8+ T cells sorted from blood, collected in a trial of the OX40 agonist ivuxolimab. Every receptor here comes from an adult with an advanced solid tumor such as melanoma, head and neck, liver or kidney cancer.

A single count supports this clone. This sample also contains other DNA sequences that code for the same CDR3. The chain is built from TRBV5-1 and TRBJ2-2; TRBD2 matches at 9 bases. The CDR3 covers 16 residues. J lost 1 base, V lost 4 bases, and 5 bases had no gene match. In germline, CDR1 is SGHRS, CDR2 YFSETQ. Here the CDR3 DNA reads TGCGCCAGCAGCCGGGGACTAGCAGGGAACACCGGGGAGCTGTTTTTT. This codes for CASSRGLAGNTGELFF.

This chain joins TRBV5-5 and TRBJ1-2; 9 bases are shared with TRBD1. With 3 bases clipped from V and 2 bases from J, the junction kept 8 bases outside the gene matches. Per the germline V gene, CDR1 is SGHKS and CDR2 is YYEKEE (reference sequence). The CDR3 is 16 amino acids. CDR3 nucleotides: TGTGCCAGCAGCTCCCCGGGACAGGGCCCCAACTATGGCTACACCTTC. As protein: CASSSPGQGPNYGYTF.

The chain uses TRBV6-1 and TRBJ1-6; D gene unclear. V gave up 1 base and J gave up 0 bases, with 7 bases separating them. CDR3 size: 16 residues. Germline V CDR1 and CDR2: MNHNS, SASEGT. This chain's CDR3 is CASSEEGHSYNSPLHF. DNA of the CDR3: TGTGCCAGCAGTGAAGAGGGCCACTCCTATAATTCACCCCTCCACTTT.

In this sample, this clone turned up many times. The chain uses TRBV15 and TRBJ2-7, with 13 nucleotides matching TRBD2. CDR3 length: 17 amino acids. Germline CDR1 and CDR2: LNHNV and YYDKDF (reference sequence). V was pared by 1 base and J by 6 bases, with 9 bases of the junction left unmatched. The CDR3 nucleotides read TGTGCCACCAGCAGAGGCCCCGGACTAGCGGGAGTCTCCGAGCAGTACTTC. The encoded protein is CATSRGPGLAGVSEQYF.

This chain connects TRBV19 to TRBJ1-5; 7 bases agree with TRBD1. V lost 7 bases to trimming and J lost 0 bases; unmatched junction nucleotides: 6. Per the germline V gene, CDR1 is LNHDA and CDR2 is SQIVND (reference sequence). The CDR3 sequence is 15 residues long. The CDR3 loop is CASTTTGTSNQPQHF. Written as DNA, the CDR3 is TGTGCCAGTACCACGACAGGGACTAGCAATCAGCCCCAGCATTTT.

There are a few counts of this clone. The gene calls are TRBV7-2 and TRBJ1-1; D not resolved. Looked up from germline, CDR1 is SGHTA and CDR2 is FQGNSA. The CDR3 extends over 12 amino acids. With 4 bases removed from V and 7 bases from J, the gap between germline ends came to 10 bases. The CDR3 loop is CASSSSAREAFF. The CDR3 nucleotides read TGTGCCAGCAGCTCCTCGGCCCGTGAAGCTTTCTTT.

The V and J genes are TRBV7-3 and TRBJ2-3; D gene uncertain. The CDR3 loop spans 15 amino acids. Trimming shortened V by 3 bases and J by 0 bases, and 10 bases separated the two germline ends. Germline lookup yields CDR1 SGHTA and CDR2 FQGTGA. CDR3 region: CASSFQSSSTDTQYF. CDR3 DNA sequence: TGTGCCAGCAGCTTCCAGAGTTCTAGCACAGATACGCAGTATTTT.